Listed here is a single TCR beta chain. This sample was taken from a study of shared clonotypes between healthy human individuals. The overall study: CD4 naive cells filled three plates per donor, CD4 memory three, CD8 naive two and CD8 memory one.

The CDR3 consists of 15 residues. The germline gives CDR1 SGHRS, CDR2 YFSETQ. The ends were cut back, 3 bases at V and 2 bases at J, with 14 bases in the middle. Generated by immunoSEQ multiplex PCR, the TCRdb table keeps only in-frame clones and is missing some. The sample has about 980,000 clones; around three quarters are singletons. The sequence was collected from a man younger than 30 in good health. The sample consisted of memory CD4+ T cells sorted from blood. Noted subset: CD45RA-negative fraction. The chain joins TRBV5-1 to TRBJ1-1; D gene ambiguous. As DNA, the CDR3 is TGCGCCAGCAGCTCGGGCGGGCAATCTAACACTGAAGCTTTCTTT. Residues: CASSSGGQSNTEAFF. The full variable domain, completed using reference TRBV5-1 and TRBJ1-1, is KAGVTQTPRYLIKTRGQQVTLSCSPISGHRSVSWYQQTPGQGLQFLFEYFSETQRNKGNFPGRFSGRQFSNSRSEMNVSTLELGDSALYLCASSSGGQSNTEAFFGQGTRLTVV.